Listed below are T cell receptor beta chains from one sample, sequenced in a study of CD8+CD57+ T cells in acquired aplastic anemia. Each CDR3 protein is one row after TCRdb ran MiXCR on the reads. The sample includes about 40,000 distinct CDR3 sequences, approximately 67% of them seen just once. The specimen was sorted CD4+, CD8+, or CD8+CD57+ T cells (not recorded which) from PBMCs. The receptors derive from a human donor in good health, serving as a control. Each CDR3 is given with its conserved first and last residue. The order of the fields is clone size, D gene, J gene, V gene, CDR3 protein, CDR3 DNA. D genes are given only for firm matches. Size tells how often a clone was seen (once, few, many) or the class of an expanded clone, and some rows leave it out.

clone_size: -; d_call: -; j_call: TRBJ2-2; v_call: TRBV25-1; cdr3_aa: CASKACWQDRGRITGELFF; cdr3_nt: TGTGCCAGCAAGGCTTGTTGGCAGGACCGAGGGAGGATCACCGGGGAGCTGTTTTTT
clone_size: medium-sized; d_call: -; j_call: TRBJ2-7; v_call: TRBV19; cdr3_aa: CASSPLGDYEQYF; cdr3_nt: TGTGCCAGTAGTCCCCTAGGGGACTACGAGCAGTACTTC
clone_size: -; d_call: -; j_call: TRBJ1-1; v_call: TRBV7-2; cdr3_aa: CASSLAVQNTEAFF; cdr3_nt: TGTGCCAGCAGCTTAGCAGTGCAGAACACTGAAGCTTTCTTT
clone_size: -; d_call: -; j_call: TRBJ1-2; v_call: TRBV29-1; cdr3_aa: CSVEGGTPRGYTF; cdr3_nt: TGCAGCGTTGAAGGGGGCACGCCTAGGGGCTACACCTTC
clone_size: once; d_call: -; j_call: TRBJ1-4; v_call: TRBV4-1; cdr3_aa: CASSQDQDRGAEKPFF; cdr3_nt: TGTGCCAGCAGCCAAGATCAGGACAGAGGAGCTGAAAAACCGTTTTTT
clone_size: -; d_call: TRBD2; j_call: TRBJ2-1; v_call: TRBV7-6; cdr3_aa: CASSSTAGRDYNEQFF; cdr3_nt: TGTGCCAGCAGCTCCACAGCGGGGCGGGACTACAATGAGCAGTTCTTC
clone_size: many; d_call: -; j_call: TRBJ2-7; v_call: TRBV5-6; cdr3_aa: CASSLSYYEQYF; cdr3_nt: TGTGCCAGCAGCTTGAGCTACTACGAGCAGTACTTC
clone_size: -; d_call: TRBD1; j_call: TRBJ2-7; v_call: TRBV5-1; cdr3_aa: CASSPFLDRDEQYF; cdr3_nt: TGCGCCAGCAGCCCATTCCTGGACAGGGACGAGCAGTACTTC
clone_size: few; d_call: TRBD1; j_call: TRBJ2-7; v_call: TRBV10-1; cdr3_aa: CASRTDRAYEQYF; cdr3_nt: TGCGCCAGCAGAACGGACAGGGCCTACGAGCAGTACTTC
clone_size: -; d_call: -; j_call: TRBJ1-1; v_call: TRBV6-5; cdr3_aa: CASSYRDPTEAFF; cdr3_nt: TGTGCCAGCAGTTACCGGGACCCGACTGAAGCTTTCTTT
clone_size: few; d_call: -; j_call: TRBJ2-7; v_call: TRBV20-1; cdr3_aa: CSSGPRGQDEQYF; cdr3_nt: TGCAGTTCGGGACCCAGGGGCCAGGACGAGCAGTACTTC
clone_size: once; d_call: TRBD1; j_call: TRBJ2-3; v_call: TRBV24-1; cdr3_aa: CATSARQGADTQYF; cdr3_nt: TGTGCCACCAGTGCGAGACAGGGGGCAGATACGCAGTATTTT
clone_size: -; d_call: -; j_call: TRBJ2-5; v_call: TRBV7-8; cdr3_aa: CASSGEDRGETQYF; cdr3_nt: TGTGCCAGTAGCGGGGAGGACAGGGGTGAGACCCAGTACTTC
clone_size: -; d_call: TRBD2; j_call: TRBJ2-3; v_call: TRBV24-1; cdr3_aa: CATSDILAGSTDTQYF; cdr3_nt: TGTGCCACCAGTGACATCCTAGCGGGTAGCACAGATACGCAGTATTTT
clone_size: -; d_call: -; j_call: TRBJ1-1; v_call: TRBV20-1; cdr3_aa: CSASRGADTEAFF; cdr3_nt: TGCAGTGCTAGTCGGGGCGCCGACACTGAAGCTTTCTTT
clone_size: -; d_call: -; j_call: TRBJ2-7; v_call: TRBV12-3/TRBV12-4; cdr3_aa: CASSGAPGGTYF; cdr3_nt: TGTGCCAGCAGTGGGGCTCCGGGGGGCACGTACTTC
clone_size: -; d_call: -; j_call: TRBJ2-1; v_call: TRBV11-1; cdr3_aa: CASSLWGPEVDEQFF; cdr3_nt: TGTGCCAGCAGCTTATGGGGGCCCGAAGTCGATGAGCAGTTCTTC
clone_size: few; d_call: -; j_call: TRBJ1-3; v_call: TRBV2; cdr3_aa: CASSSGNTIYF; cdr3_nt: TGTGCCAGCTCCTCTGGAAACACCATATATTTT
clone_size: -; d_call: -; j_call: TRBJ1-3; v_call: TRBV7-3; cdr3_aa: CASSGGNTIYF; cdr3_nt: TGTGCCAGCTCGGGTGGAAACACCATATATTTT
clone_size: -; d_call: TRBD1; j_call: TRBJ1-2; v_call: TRBV25-1; cdr3_aa: CASSPQGAYGYTF; cdr3_nt: TGTGCCAGCAGTCCACAGGGGGCCTATGGCTACACCTTC
clone_size: -; d_call: -; j_call: TRBJ2-1; v_call: TRBV7-8; cdr3_aa: CASSLVGHYNEQFF; cdr3_nt: TGTGCCAGCAGCTTAGTTGGACACTACAATGAGCAGTTCTTC
clone_size: -; d_call: -; j_call: TRBJ2-7; v_call: TRBV7-7; cdr3_aa: CASSPTWTVADEQYF; cdr3_nt: TGTGCCAGTAGCCCCACATGGACGGTGGCGGACGAGCAGTACTTC
clone_size: many; d_call: TRBD2; j_call: TRBJ2-3; v_call: TRBV11-1; cdr3_aa: CASSLETSGGGDTDTQYF; cdr3_nt: TGTGCCAGCAGCTTAGAGACTAGCGGGGGGGGCGACACAGATACGCAGTATTTT
clone_size: -; d_call: -; j_call: TRBJ2-5; v_call: TRBV29-1; cdr3_aa: CSVRDRAVGQYF; cdr3_nt: TGCAGCGTTCGCGACAGAGCTGTGGGCCAGTACTTC
clone_size: few; d_call: -; j_call: TRBJ2-7; v_call: TRBV12-3/TRBV12-4; cdr3_aa: CASSLLYEQYF; cdr3_nt: TGTGCCAGCAGTTTGTTGTACGAGCAGTACTTC
clone_size: -; d_call: TRBD1; j_call: TRBJ2-1; v_call: TRBV15; cdr3_aa: CASRQGSSYNEQFF; cdr3_nt: TGTGCCAGTAGACAGGGATCCTCCTACAATGAGCAGTTCTTC
clone_size: -; d_call: -; j_call: TRBJ1-1; v_call: TRBV7-2; cdr3_aa: CASSLSSVAEAFF; cdr3_nt: TGTGCCAGCAGCTTATCGTCAGTGGCTGAAGCTTTCTTT
clone_size: -; d_call: TRBD2; j_call: TRBJ2-5; v_call: TRBV7-8; cdr3_aa: CASSLTMERGQETQYF; cdr3_nt: TGTGCCAGCAGCTTGACCATGGAGCGGGGCCAAGAGACCCAGTACTTC
clone_size: medium-sized; d_call: -; j_call: TRBJ2-5; v_call: TRBV7-9; cdr3_aa: CASSLLGETQYF; cdr3_nt: TGTGCCAGCAGCTTACTCGGAGAGACCCAGTACTTC
clone_size: -; d_call: -; j_call: TRBJ2-7; v_call: TRBV7-9; cdr3_aa: CASSPPGAGYYEQYF; cdr3_nt: TGTGCCAGCAGCCCTCCAGGGGCCGGGTACTACGAGCAGTACTTC
clone_size: -; d_call: -; j_call: TRBJ1-6; v_call: TRBV7-2; cdr3_aa: CASSLGTHNSPLHF; cdr3_nt: TGTGCCAGCAGCTTAGGGACCCATAATTCACCCCTCCACTTT
clone_size: -; d_call: TRBD1; j_call: TRBJ1-1; v_call: TRBV7-3; cdr3_aa: CASSPKGQGPTEAFF; cdr3_nt: TGTGCCAGCAGCCCGAAGGGACAGGGGCCCACTGAAGCTTTCTTT
clone_size: few; d_call: -; j_call: TRBJ2-1; v_call: TRBV29-1; cdr3_aa: CSVEVLANEQFF; cdr3_nt: TGCAGCGTTGAAGTGTTGGCCAATGAGCAGTTCTTC
clone_size: few; d_call: -; j_call: TRBJ1-6; v_call: TRBV15; cdr3_aa: CATSPKRHYALHF; cdr3_nt: TGTGCCACCAGCCCGAAGCGGCACTACGCCCTCCACTTT
clone_size: -; d_call: -; j_call: TRBJ2-3; v_call: TRBV15; cdr3_aa: CATRTGSFSTDTQYF; cdr3_nt: TGTGCCACCAGAACAGGGTCCTTTAGCACAGATACGCAGTATTTT
clone_size: -; d_call: TRBD2; j_call: TRBJ2-5; v_call: TRBV24-1; cdr3_aa: CATRMLAGGPPQETQYF; cdr3_nt: TGTGCCACCAGGATGCTAGCGGGGGGGCCCCCTCAAGAGACCCAGTACTTC
clone_size: -; d_call: TRBD2; j_call: TRBJ2-2; v_call: TRBV7-6; cdr3_aa: CASSALAGGVDTGELFF; cdr3_nt: TGTGCCAGCAGCGCCCTAGCGGGGGGGGTGGACACCGGGGAGCTGTTTTTT
clone_size: medium-sized; d_call: -; j_call: TRBJ1-1; v_call: TRBV29-1; cdr3_aa: CSVSTEGTEAFF; cdr3_nt: TGCAGCGTTTCGACAGAAGGCACTGAAGCTTTCTTT
clone_size: -; d_call: -; j_call: TRBJ2-3; v_call: TRBV15; cdr3_aa: CATSRSPGTTDTQYF; cdr3_nt: TGTGCCACCAGCAGAAGCCCCGGGACTACAGATACGCAGTATTTT
clone_size: once; d_call: -; j_call: TRBJ2-7; v_call: TRBV7-9; cdr3_aa: CASSSDSGNEQYF; cdr3_nt: TGTGCCAGCAGCTCAGACAGCGGAAACGAGCAGTACTTC
clone_size: few; d_call: -; j_call: TRBJ2-7; v_call: TRBV19; cdr3_aa: CASSWRRAIEQYF; cdr3_nt: TGTGCCAGTAGTTGGCGAAGGGCCATTGAGCAGTACTTC
clone_size: -; d_call: TRBD1; j_call: TRBJ2-3; v_call: TRBV19; cdr3_aa: CASSIGGPGQKSTDTQYF; cdr3_nt: TGTGCCAGTAGTATAGGGGGGCCGGGACAGAAGAGCACAGATACGCAGTATTTT
clone_size: -; d_call: -; j_call: TRBJ2-3; v_call: TRBV29-1; cdr3_aa: CSVEPGSHTDTQYF; cdr3_nt: TGCAGCGTTGAACCCGGGAGCCACACAGATACGCAGTATTTT
clone_size: many; d_call: -; j_call: TRBJ1-5; v_call: TRBV27; cdr3_aa: CASSLLGDQPQHF; cdr3_nt: TGTGCCAGCAGTTTACTAGGGGATCAGCCCCAGCATTTT
clone_size: -; d_call: TRBD1; j_call: TRBJ2-7; v_call: TRBV7-2; cdr3_aa: CASSPPDRDYEQYF; cdr3_nt: TGTGCCAGCAGCCCTCCGGACAGGGACTACGAGCAGTACTTC
clone_size: -; d_call: TRBD1; j_call: TRBJ2-3; v_call: TRBV24-1; cdr3_aa: CATSDQGQASTGTQYF; cdr3_nt: TGTGCCACCAGTGACCAAGGACAGGCCAGCACAGGTACGCAGTATTTT